This TCR beta chain was identified during a study of PD-1 blockade in classical Hodgkin lymphoma. General observations from the study: Newly diagnosed patients reportedly trailed healthy donors in baseline TCR diversity. With CD4+ cells, TCR diversity rose significantly by C4D1, but not with CD8+ cells. Newly diagnosed patients and complete responders had comparable diversity at baseline. Nivolumab initiation under 1 year post-ASCT meant exclusion.

The V segment lost 6 bases and the J segment 5 bases; nucleotides outside the gene matches: 7. The V gene's germline CDR1 is SGHNT and CDR2 YYREEE (reference sequence). The CDR3 length is 15 residues. Generated by immunoSEQ multiplex PCR, the TCRdb table keeps only in-frame clones and is missing some. This repertoire shows 35,000 to 45,000 clones, approximately 79% found once; its top ten account for 2.5% to 3.5%. All patients experienced relapse after autologous stem cell transplantation, and brentuximab vedotin exposure was variable. About this clone itself: Antigen specificity is unknown.

The gene calls are TRBV5-4 and TRBJ2-3, with 12 bases that match TRBD2. The material was peripheral blood mononuclear cells (PBMCs), obtained before the second cycle of nivolumab. This clonotype was obtained from a human donor with classical Hodgkin lymphoma. CDR3 DNA: TGTGCCAGCACTCCCCTAGCGGGGGGGCAAGATACGCAGTATTTT. This encodes CASTPLAGGQDTQYF.